This T cell receptor (beta chain) appears in the sequencing data of a study of cytomegalovirus exposure and HLA in healthy donors. PCR amplification relied on 60 Vbeta primers (plus 13 Jbeta primers). Assay: immunoSEQ multiplex PCR; the TCRdb copy retains only in-frame clones and omits some. The sample shows about 150,000 clones, almost 85% of them seen only once. Trimming removed 1 base at V and 0 bases at J, with 7 bases between. This CDR3 comprises 16 residues. The germline CDR1 and CDR2 sequences are KGHSH and LQKENI. Study-wide findings and caveats: In vitro, three CMV-associated chains proved specific for CMV antigens. Overall, around 160 TCR beta chains were annotated as cytomegalovirus-associated. The classifier reportedly diagnosed cytomegalovirus status with high sensitivity and specificity.

In the case of this clone: Its antigen is not known.

The sequenced sample consisted of PBMCs. J is TRBJ2-6 and V is TRBV18, with unresolved D. This TCR derives from a girl aged 10 to 17 in good health and CMV-seropositive. The CDR3 DNA follows: TGTGCCAGCTCACCACTCGAGAGCTCTGGGGCCAACGTCCTGACTTTC. Protein sequence: CASSPLESSGANVLTF. The full variable domain, with the rest looked up from reference TRBV18 and TRBJ2-6, is NAGVMQNPRHLVRRRGQEARLRCSPMKGHSHVYWYRQLPEEGLKFMVYLQKENIIDESGMPKERFSAEFPKEGPSILRIQQVVRGDSAAYFCASSPLESSGANVLTFGAGSRLTVL.